This TCR beta chain was recorded in a study of shared clonotypes between healthy human individuals. Running of the assay took place at deep level. Original data processing: Owing to the provision of junction-only sequences devoid of quality scores by immunoSEQ, filtering differed. The protocol was immunoSEQ multiplex PCR, while the TCRdb copy is restricted to in-frame clones and leaves out a portion. That table gives V, J and clone size, and the DNA gave D and trimming. The sample has 800,000 or so clones, approximately 96% seen once. Trimming took off 4 bases at V and 0 bases at J, with 7 bases between the two ends. CDR1 and CDR2 (germline): SNHLY, FYNNEI. This CDR3 is 14 amino acids long. Naive-designated CD8 cells lacked CD45RO, were positively enriched for CCR7, and omitted terminally differentiated effector memory CD45RA+ cells.

This chain links TRBV2 with TRBJ2-4, with D unclear. The receptor comes from a man aged 25 to 40 in good health. The specimen was naive CD8+ T cells sorted from blood. The CDR3 reads CASSGDLAKNIQYF. In DNA, the CDR3 is TGTGCCAGCAGTGGGGATTTAGCCAAAAACATTCAGTACTTC.